The source of this T cell receptor (beta chain) is a study of shared clonotypes between healthy human individuals. The CDR3 loop spans 14 amino acids. Germline CDR1 reads GTSNPN; CDR2 reads SVGIG (reference sequence). The V end was cut by 4 bases, the J end by 1 base, with 13 bases between. Terminally differentiated effector memory CD45RA+ cells were excluded from the naive CD8 cells, which were CD45RO-negative and positively selected for CCR7. Measured with immunoSEQ multiplex PCR; TCRdb has only the in-frame clones, and not every one. In the table there are about 1,800,000 clones, about 95% of which are singletons.

Sequencing was done on a sample of naive CD8+ T cells sorted from blood. This sequence originates from a man aged 18 to 29 in good health. The V and J genes are TRBV30 and TRBJ1-1; perhaps TRBD1 as D (5 bases). As DNA, the CDR3 is TGTGCCTGGAAAAAGAGTAGGGGGAACACTGAAGCTTTCTTT. The encoded protein is CAWKKSRGNTEAFF.